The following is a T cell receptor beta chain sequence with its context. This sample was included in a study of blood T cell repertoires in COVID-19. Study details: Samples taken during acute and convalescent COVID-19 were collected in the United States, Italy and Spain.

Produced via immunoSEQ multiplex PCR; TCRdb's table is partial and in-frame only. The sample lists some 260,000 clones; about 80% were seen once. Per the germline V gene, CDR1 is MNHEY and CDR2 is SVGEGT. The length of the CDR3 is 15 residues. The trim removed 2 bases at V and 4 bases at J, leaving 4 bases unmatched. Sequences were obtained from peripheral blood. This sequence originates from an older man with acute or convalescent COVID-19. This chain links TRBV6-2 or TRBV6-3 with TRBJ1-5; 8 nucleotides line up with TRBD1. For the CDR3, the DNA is TGTGCCAGCAGTTACAAGACAGGGGTTAATCAGCCCCAGCATTTT. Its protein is CASSYKTGVNQPQHF.